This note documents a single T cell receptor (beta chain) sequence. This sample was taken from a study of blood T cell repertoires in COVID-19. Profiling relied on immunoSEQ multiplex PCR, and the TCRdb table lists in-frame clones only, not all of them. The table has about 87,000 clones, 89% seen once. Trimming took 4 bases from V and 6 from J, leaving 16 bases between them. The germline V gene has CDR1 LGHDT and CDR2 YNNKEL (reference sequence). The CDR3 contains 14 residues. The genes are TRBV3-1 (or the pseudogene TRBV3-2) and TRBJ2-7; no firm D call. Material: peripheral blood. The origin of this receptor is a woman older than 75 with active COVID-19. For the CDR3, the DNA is TGTGCCAGCAGCCCTTCTTCGACTGCTCTCGAGCAGTACTTC. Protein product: CASSPSSTALEQYF.